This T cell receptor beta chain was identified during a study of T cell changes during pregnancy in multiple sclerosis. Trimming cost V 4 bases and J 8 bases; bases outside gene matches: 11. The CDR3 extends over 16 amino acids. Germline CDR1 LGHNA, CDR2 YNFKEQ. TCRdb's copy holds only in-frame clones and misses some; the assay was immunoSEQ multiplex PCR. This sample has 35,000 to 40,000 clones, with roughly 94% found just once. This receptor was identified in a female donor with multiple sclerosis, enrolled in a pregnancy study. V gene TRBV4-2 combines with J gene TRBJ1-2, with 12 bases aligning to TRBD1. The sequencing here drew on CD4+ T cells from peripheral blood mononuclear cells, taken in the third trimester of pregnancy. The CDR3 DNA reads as TGTGCCAGCAGCCCATCGGGACAGGGGGCGACTTGGGGCTACACCTTC. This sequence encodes CASSPSGQGATWGYTF.